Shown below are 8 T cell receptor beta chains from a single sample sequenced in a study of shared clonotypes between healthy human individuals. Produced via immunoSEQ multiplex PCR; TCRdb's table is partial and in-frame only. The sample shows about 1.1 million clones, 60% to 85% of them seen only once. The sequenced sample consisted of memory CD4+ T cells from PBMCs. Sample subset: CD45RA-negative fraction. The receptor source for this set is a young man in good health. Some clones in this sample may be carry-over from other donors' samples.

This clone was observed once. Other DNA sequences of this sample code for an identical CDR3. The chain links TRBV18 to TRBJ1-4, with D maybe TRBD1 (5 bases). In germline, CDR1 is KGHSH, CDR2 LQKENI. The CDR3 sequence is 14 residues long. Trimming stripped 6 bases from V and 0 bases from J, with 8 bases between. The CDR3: CASSPGATNEKLFF. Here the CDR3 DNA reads TGTGCCAGCTCTCCGGGGGCAACTAATGAAAAACTGTTTTTT.

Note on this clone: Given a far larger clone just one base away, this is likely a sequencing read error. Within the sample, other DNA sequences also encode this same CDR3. CDR3 sequence: CASSTGTGELNTEAFF. DNA for the CDR3: TGTGCCAGCAGCACTGGGACAGGGGAGTTGAACACTGAAGCTTTCTTT. The chain employs TRBV7-9 and TRBJ1-1, with 10 nucleotides matching TRBD1. V was clipped by 5 bases and J by 0 bases; unmatched bases: 6. The germline gives CDR1 SEHNR, CDR2 FQNEAQ (reference sequence). The CDR3 is 16 amino acids. Full variable domain (remainder filled in from reference TRBV7-9 and TRBJ1-1): DTGVSQNPRHKITKRGQNVTFRCDPISEHNRLYWYRQTLGQGPEFLTYFQNEAQLEKSRLLSDRFSAERPKGSFSTLEIQRTEQGDSAMYLCASSTGTGELNTEAFFGQGTRLTVV.

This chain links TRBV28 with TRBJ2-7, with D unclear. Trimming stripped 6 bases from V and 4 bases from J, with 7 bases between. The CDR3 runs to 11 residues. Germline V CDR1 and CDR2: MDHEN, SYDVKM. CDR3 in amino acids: CASREQYEQYF. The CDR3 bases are TGTGCCAGCAGGGAGCAATACGAGCAGTACTTC.

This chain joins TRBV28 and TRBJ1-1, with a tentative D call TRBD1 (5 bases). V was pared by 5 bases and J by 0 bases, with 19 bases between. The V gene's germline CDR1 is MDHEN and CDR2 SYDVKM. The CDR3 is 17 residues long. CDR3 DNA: TGTGCCAGCAGTAGGAGACTTTCTGGGGCCATGAACACTGAAGCTTTCTTT. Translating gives CASSRRLSGAMNTEAFF.

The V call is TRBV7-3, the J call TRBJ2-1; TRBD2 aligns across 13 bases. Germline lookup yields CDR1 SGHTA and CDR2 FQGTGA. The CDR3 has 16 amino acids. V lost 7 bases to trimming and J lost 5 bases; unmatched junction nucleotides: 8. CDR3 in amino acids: CASTRTSGRVDNEQFF. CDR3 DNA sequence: TGTGCCAGCACCCGGACTAGCGGGAGAGTCGACAATGAGCAGTTCTTC.

The CDR3 loop reads CASSRTSWYSYEQYF. In DNA form, the CDR3 reads TGTGCCAGCAGCCGGACTAGCTGGTACTCCTACGAGCAGTACTTC. The chain carries TRBV7-9 and TRBJ2-7; 8 positions match TRBD2. The CDR3 is made up of 15 amino acids. CDR1 and CDR2 from the germline V gene are SEHNR and FQNEAQ (reference sequence). The V segment lost 5 bases and the J segment 0 bases; nucleotides outside the gene matches: 6.

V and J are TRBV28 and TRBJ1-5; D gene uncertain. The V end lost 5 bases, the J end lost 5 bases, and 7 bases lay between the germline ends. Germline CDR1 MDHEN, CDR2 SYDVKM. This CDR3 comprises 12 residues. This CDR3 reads CASSGGHQPQHF. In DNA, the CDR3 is TGTGCCAGCAGTGGAGGGCATCAGCCCCAGCATTTT.

The CDR3 sequence is CASSLEGPRGPQYF. As DNA, the CDR3 is TGCGCCAGCAGCTTGGAAGGCCCTCGGGGGCCCCAGTACTTC. The chain carries TRBV5-1 and TRBJ2-5; D may match TRBD1 or TRBD2 (6 bases each). Trimming stripped 0 bases from V and 9 bases from J, with 15 bases between. Germline loops: CDR1 SGHRS, CDR2 YFSETQ. This CDR3 is 14 amino acids long.